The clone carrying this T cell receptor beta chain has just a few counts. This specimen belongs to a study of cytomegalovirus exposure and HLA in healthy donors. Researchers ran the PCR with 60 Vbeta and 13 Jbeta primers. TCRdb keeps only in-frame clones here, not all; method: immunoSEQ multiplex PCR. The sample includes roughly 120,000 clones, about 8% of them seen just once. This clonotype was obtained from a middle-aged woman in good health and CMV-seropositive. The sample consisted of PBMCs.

The CDR3 nucleotides are TGTGCCAGCAGCTTGACAGGGGAAAGTGAAAAACTGTTTTTT. It translates to CASSLTGESEKLFF. This sequence joins TRBV5-5 and TRBJ1-4; 7 bases align to TRBD1. CDR3 length: 14 amino acids. In germline, CDR1 is SGHKS, CDR2 YYEKEE (reference sequence). Trimming at V came to 1 base and at J to 7 bases, leaving 4 bases not matched to a gene.